These 10 T cell receptor beta chains were all obtained from the same sample, sequenced in a study of ipilimumab plus nivolumab after autologous stem cell transplantation. The repertoire was sequenced with immunoSEQ multiplex PCR; TCRdb's copy has only in-frame clones and lacks some. The data contain about 13,000 clones, around four fifths of them singletons. The sequencing used PBMCs, collected in a trial of ipilimumab plus nivolumab as post-transplant consolidation. Receptors were obtained from a male donor with diffuse large B-cell lymphoma.

J is TRBJ2-3 and V is TRBV7-8; 8 bases are shared with TRBD2. The CDR3 is made up of 15 amino acids. Germline assignment: CDR1 SGHVS and CDR2 FQNEAQ. The junction had 6 bases not matched to a gene; V was cut back by 5 bases and J by 2 bases. The CDR3 nucleotides are TGTGCCAGCAGCGCCGGGAGGGCAGACACAGATACGCAGTATTTT. Translating it yields CASSAGRADTDTQYF.

This clone was detected only a few times. The rearrangement uses TRBV5-4 and TRBJ1-2; 7 bases are a match to TRBD1. Germline loops: CDR1 SGHNT, CDR2 YYREEE (reference sequence). This CDR3 contains 16 residues. V gave up 0 bases and J gave up 4 bases; unmatched junction bases: 9. CDR3 amino acids: CASSLGLSGQSYGYTF. DNA of the CDR3: TGTGCCAGCAGCTTGGGCCTTTCGGGACAGAGCTATGGCTACACCTTC.

This chain connects TRBV7-9 to TRBJ2-1; 8 bases are a match to TRBD1. The germline V gene has CDR1 SEHNR and CDR2 FQNEAQ (reference sequence). The CDR3 consists of 14 residues. Unmatched junction bases numbered 9, after V lost 8 bases and J lost 6 bases. The CDR3 DNA is TGTGCCAGCCGGGACAGGTCCCTCTCCAATGAGCAGTTCTTC. This codes for CASRDRSLSNEQFF. The full variable domain, completed using reference TRBV7-9 and TRBJ2-1, is DTGVSQNPRHKITKRGQNVTFRCDPISEHNRLYWYRQTLGQGPEFLTYFQNEAQLEKSRLLSDRFSAERPKGSFSTLEIQRTEQGDSAMYLCASRDRSLSNEQFFGPGTRLTVL.

By share, this clone counts as medium-sized. This chain joins TRBV6-5 and TRBJ2-7; 9 nucleotides line up with TRBD2. J lost 6 bases, V lost 3 bases, and 6 bases had no gene match. This CDR3 region has 14 residues. Germline-derived CDR1 and CDR2 are MNHEY and SVGAGI. The CDR3 coding sequence is TGTGCCAGCAGTTATGCGGGGGGGAGTGGCGAGCAGTACTTC. It translates to CASSYAGGSGEQYF.

This clone was counted between two and nine times. Additional DNA sequences in this sample encode the identical CDR3. The chain employs TRBV5-6 and TRBJ1-2; D is uncertain. The V end was cut by 6 bases, the J end by 7 bases, with 13 bases between. The CDR3 is 12 amino acids. CDR1 and CDR2 (germline): SGHDT, YYEEEE. CDR3 nucleotide sequence: TGTGCCAGCAACCAAGTTGAGGGTGGCTACACCTTC. This encodes CASNQVEGGYTF.

This clone was seen more than once but under ten times. The chain's CDR3 is CASSPGISSYNEQFF. CDR3 sequence (DNA): TGTGCCAGCAGCCCCGGGATTTCCTCCTACAATGAGCAGTTCTTC. This sequence joins TRBV5-4 and TRBJ2-1; D is perhaps TRBD2 (5 bases). This CDR3 region has 15 residues. Trimming took off 4 bases at V and 0 bases at J, with 11 bases between the two ends. Per the germline V gene, CDR1 is SGHNT and CDR2 is YYREEE (reference sequence).

This clone was seen only a few times. This chain joins TRBV4-1 and TRBJ2-7; possible D gene TRBD1, 6 bases. The CDR3 length is 13 residues. The V end lost 0 bases, the J end lost 4 bases, and 7 bases lay between the germline ends. Germline V gives CDR1 MGHRA, CDR2 YSYEKL. Written as DNA, the CDR3 is TGCGCCAGCAGCCAAGAAGGGGGTTACGAGCAGTACTTC. It encodes CASSQEGGYEQYF.

The chain links TRBV27 to TRBJ2-7, with 8 positions matching TRBD2. Germline CDR1 is MNHEY and CDR2 is SMNVEV (reference sequence). V lost 5 bases, J lost 1 base, and 4 bases stayed unmatched. The length of the CDR3 is 14 residues. This CDR3 is CASSPAGGSYEQYF. CDR3 sequence (DNA): TGTGCCAGCAGTCCGGCGGGGGGTTCCTACGAGCAGTACTTC.

This clone appeared once. V is TRBV4-3 and J is TRBJ1-2; tentative D call: TRBD1 (5 bases). Per germline, CDR1 LGHNA and CDR2 YSLEER. This CDR3 is built from 13 residues. V lost 1 base to trimming and J lost 7 bases, with 10 bases between them. Here the CDR3 DNA reads TGCGCCAGCAGCCAAGTTCGGGGGGGTGGCTACACCTTC. Translation gives CASSQVRGGGYTF.

The genes are TRBV27 and TRBJ2-1; D might be TRBD2 (6 bases). This CDR3 has 14 residues. Per germline, CDR1 MNHEY and CDR2 SMNVEV (reference sequence). V was pared by 6 bases and J by 2 bases, with 11 bases between. CDR3 in amino acids: CASSFGGPYNEQFF. The CDR3 DNA is TGTGCCAGCAGCTTCGGAGGGCCCTACAATGAGCAGTTCTTC.